The 32 T cell receptor beta chains listed next were all sequenced from one sample in a study of T cell repertoires in cytomegalovirus infection. Each CDR3 protein gets one entry after TCRdb re-called the reads with MiXCR. The sample yields hundreds of thousands of distinct CDR3 sequences, about a sixth seen once. The sequenced material came from PBMCs. The origin of the receptors is a human donor in good health (CMV status not recorded). Some clones in this sample may be carry-over from other donors' samples.

Ten or more counts support this clonotype. J is TRBJ1-1 and V is TRBV7-9; D is unresolved. This CDR3 has 13 amino acids. Looked up from germline, CDR1 is SEHNR and CDR2 is FQNEAQ (reference sequence). The V gene lost 8 bases and the J gene lost 4 bases, with 14 bases spanning the gap. The CDR3 DNA follows: TGTGCCAGCTCTTCGGAGTCGGGCACTGAAGCTTTCTTT. It encodes CASSSESGTEAFF.

This clonotype was seen a handful of times. The chain recombines TRBV6-5 with TRBJ2-5; the D is unclear. Trimming removed 8 bases from V and 5 bases from J, with 9 bases in between. Germline V gene data show CDR1 as MNHEY and CDR2 as SVGAGI. The CDR3 covers 11 residues. The CDR3 loop reads CASGPSETQYF. The CDR3 region has the DNA TGTGCCAGCGGCCCCTCGGAGACCCAGTACTTC.

The genes are TRBV5-1 and TRBJ2-3, with D possibly called TRBD1 or TRBD2 (5 bases each). Trimming pared 5 bases from V and 2 bases from J, leaving 18 bases between. Germline CDR1 and CDR2: SGHRS and YFSETQ. The CDR3 spans 16 residues. CDR3 nucleotides: TGCGCCAGCAGTCCCAGGTTTGGGGACCTCACAGATACGCAGTATTTT. It yields the protein CASSPRFGDLTDTQYF.

V gene TRBV12-3 or TRBV12-4 combines with J gene TRBJ2-7, with 8 bases aligning to TRBD2. The CDR3 is 14 residues long. V shed 3 bases, J shed 3 bases, and the junction held 4 bases outside the gene matches. CDR3 region: CASSFSGNYYEQYF. Here the CDR3 DNA reads TGTGCCAGCAGTTTTAGCGGGAACTACTACGAGCAGTACTTC.

This clonotype was seen ten or more times. This chain joins TRBV6-1 and TRBJ2-3; D unclear. Germline CDR1 and CDR2: MNHNS and SASEGT. V was trimmed by 0 bases and J by 4 bases, leaving 5 bases between them. There are 13 residues in the CDR3. The CDR3 DNA is TGTGCCAGCAGTGAAGCGGCGGCAGATACGCAGTATTTT. Translating it yields CASSEAAADTQYF.

This clonotype was observed many times. This chain uses TRBV28 with TRBJ1-1; D gene unclear. V was cut by 7 bases and J by 4 bases, with 4 bases left in between. Germline V lookup: CDR1 MDHEN, CDR2 SYDVKM. CDR3 length: 10 amino acids. CDR3 sequence reads: CASIRTEAFF. In nucleotides, the CDR3 is TGTGCCAGCATTCGCACTGAAGCTTTCTTT.

This clonotype occurred many times. The gene calls are TRBV6-1 and TRBJ2-4; D perhaps matches TRBD1 (6 bases). Germline V lookup: CDR1 MNHNS, CDR2 SASEGT. The CDR3 covers 15 residues. Between the trimmed V and J ends, which lost 6 bases and 6 bases, there was a span of 18 bases. The CDR3 coding sequence is TGTGCCAGCAGCCCCCCGTGGGGGCCGGGAAACATTCAGTACTTC. Amino acid sequence: CASSPPWGPGNIQYF.

The rearrangement joins TRBV20-1 to TRBJ2-1; possible D gene TRBD2, 5 bases. V was trimmed by 1 base and J by 9 bases, leaving 13 bases between them. CDR3 length: 13 amino acids. CDR1 and CDR2 from the germline V gene are DFQATT and SNEGSKA (reference sequence). CDR3 sequence (DNA): TGCAGTGCTAGAGTGGATTCGGCGGGTGAGCAGTTCTTC. This translates into CSARVDSAGEQFF.

V is TRBV7-9 and J is TRBJ2-5, with D hard to call. The CDR3 totals 14 residues. V was trimmed by 4 bases and J by 5 bases, leaving 14 bases between them. Per germline, CDR1 SEHNR and CDR2 FQNEAQ (reference sequence). CDR3 protein: CASSSGGIVETQYF. In DNA form, the CDR3 reads TGTGCCAGCAGCTCGGGCGGAATAGTGGAGACCCAGTACTTC.

This chain joins TRBV4-2 and TRBJ2-1; TRBD2 agrees at 11 bases. V lost 3 bases, J lost 7 bases, and 2 bases stayed unmatched. This CDR3 is 14 amino acids long. The germline CDR1 and CDR2 sequences are LGHNA and YNFKEQ. The CDR3 here is CASSQTSGENEQFF. The CDR3 DNA reads TGTGCCAGCAGCCAGACTAGCGGGGAGAATGAGCAGTTCTTC.

This CDR3 reads CASSFSMGYNEQFF. CDR3 coding DNA: TGTGCCAGCAGCTTCTCGATGGGCTACAATGAGCAGTTCTTC. The rearrangement joins TRBV7-2 to TRBJ2-1; D is ambiguous. Germline V gives CDR1 SGHTA, CDR2 FQGNSA. Trimming removed 3 bases from V and 3 bases from J, with 9 bases in between. The CDR3 spans 14 residues.

The gene calls are TRBV29-1 and TRBJ1-1; maybe TRBD1 (5 bases). The ends were cut back, 4 bases at V and 1 base at J, with 7 bases in the middle. CDR1 is SQVTM and CDR2 is ANQGSEA in the germline V gene. The CDR3 loop spans 12 amino acids. The CDR3 region is CSVARENTEAFF. The CDR3 DNA sequence: TGCAGCGTTGCCAGGGAGAACACTGAAGCTTTCTTT.

The V call is TRBV2, the J call TRBJ2-1; 10 nucleotides line up with TRBD2. Germline loops: CDR1 SNHLY, CDR2 FYNNEI. Trimming at V came to 6 bases and at J to 8 bases, leaving 13 bases not matched to a gene. The CDR3 sequence is 16 residues long. The CDR3 sequence is CASSDPGASGSYEQFF. The CDR3 DNA is TGTGCCAGCAGCGACCCTGGGGCTAGCGGGAGCTATGAGCAGTTCTTC. The full variable domain, its missing parts supplied by reference TRBV2 and TRBJ2-1, is EPEVTQTPSHQVTQMGQEVILRCVPISNHLYFYWYRQILGQKVEFLVSFYNNEISEKSEIFDDQFSVERPDGSNFTLKIRSTKLEDSAMYFCASSDPGASGSYEQFFGPGTRLTVL.

This clonotype has more than one count but fewer than ten. The chain has TRBV29-1 and TRBJ1-1; 10 nucleotides agree with TRBD1. The CDR3 is 14 residues long. CDR1 is SQVTM and CDR2 is ANQGSEA in the germline V gene. J gave up 6 bases and V 6 bases, and 10 bases lay outside the gene matches. This CDR3 reads CSVRTGGWVAEAFF. The CDR3 DNA follows: TGCAGCGTCCGGACAGGGGGTTGGGTCGCTGAAGCTTTCTTT.

Ten or more counts support this clonotype. V gene TRBV6-2 or TRBV6-3 combines with J gene TRBJ2-7, with D possibly matching TRBD2 (5 bases). The V and J ends lost 6 bases and 7 bases respectively, with 22 bases between them. Per germline, CDR1 MNHEY and CDR2 SVGEGT. This CDR3 contains 15 residues. Written as DNA, the CDR3 is TGTGCCAGCAGACAAAGTGGTTCGGAGCCGGGGGAGCAGTACTTC. Translating it yields CASRQSGSEPGEQYF.

V is TRBV6-5 and J is TRBJ2-5, with 8 nucleotides matching TRBD1. In germline, CDR1 is MNHEY, CDR2 SVGAGI. Unmatched junction bases numbered 15, after V lost 4 bases and J lost 5 bases. The CDR3 totals 17 residues. CDR3: CASSFHWRTGKEETQYF. CDR3 bases: TGTGCCAGCAGTTTCCACTGGAGGACAGGGAAAGAGGAGACCCAGTACTTC.

V is TRBV24-1 and J is TRBJ1-2; no clear D gene. The ends were cut back, 3 bases at V and 2 bases at J, with 6 bases in the middle. The CDR3 is 13 amino acids. Per germline, CDR1 KGHDR and CDR2 SFDVKD. DNA for the CDR3: TGTGCCACCAGTGATACAGCAAACTATGGCTACACCTTC. It specifies CATSDTANYGYTF.

This clonotype showed up just a few times. The chain is built from TRBV4-2 and TRBJ2-6; TRBD2 aligns across 13 bases. This CDR3 region has 18 residues. Unmatched junction bases numbered 4, after V lost 4 bases and J lost 1 base. Germline loops: CDR1 LGHNA, CDR2 YNFKEQ. The CDR3 DNA sequence: TGTGCCAGCAGCCGAACTAGCGGGGGGGGATCTGGGGCCAACGTCCTGACTTTC. Translation: CASSRTSGGGSGANVLTF.

The V call is TRBV20-1, the J call TRBJ1-2; a weak D match, TRBD1 (5 bases). The CDR3 has 15 residues. Germline V gene sequence: CDR1 DFQATT, CDR2 SNEGSKA (reference sequence). With 3 bases removed from V and 6 bases from J, the gap between germline ends came to 20 bases. The CDR3 DNA reads as TGCAGTGCTAGCCTTAGATCCGCAGGGACCGATGGCTACACCTTC. Protein sequence: CSASLRSAGTDGYTF.

The rearrangement uses TRBV18 and TRBJ2-6, with 7 bases aligning to TRBD1. This CDR3 spans 14 amino acids. Germline CDR1 is KGHSH and CDR2 is LQKENI. With 6 bases clipped from V and 2 bases from J, the junction kept 1 base outside the gene matches. This chain's CDR3 is CASSTGTGANVLTF. The CDR3 nucleotides read TGTGCCAGCTCGACAGGGACTGGGGCCAACGTCCTGACTTTC.

This clonotype showed up just a few times. The V and J genes are TRBV7-2 and TRBJ2-7; 7 bases map to TRBD2. This CDR3 is 14 amino acids long. Trimming at V came to 5 bases and at J to 4 bases, leaving 8 bases not matched to a gene. Per the germline V gene, CDR1 is SGHTA and CDR2 is FQGNSA. The CDR3: CASSEGGLVYEQYF. Here the CDR3 DNA reads TGTGCCAGCAGCGAGGGAGGGCTTGTATACGAGCAGTACTTC.

The rearrangement joins TRBV20-1 to TRBJ2-1, with 14 positions matching TRBD2. CDR3 length: 15 amino acids. V shed 5 bases and J 10 bases; nucleotides not matched to a gene: 10. Germline CDR1 and CDR2: DFQATT and SNEGSKA (reference sequence). DNA for the CDR3: TGCAGTGCTCAGTACGGGACTAGCGGGAGCGGAGAGCAGTTCTTC. It is translated as CSAQYGTSGSGEQFF.

The rearrangement joins TRBV6-1 to TRBJ2-1; D gene uncertain. The length of the CDR3 is 14 residues. V gave up 1 base and J gave up 3 bases, with 7 bases separating them. Germline-derived CDR1 and CDR2 are MNHNS and SASEGT. In nucleotides, the CDR3 is TGTGCCAGCAGTGAAGGTCCGGGCTACAATGAGCAGTTCTTC. As protein: CASSEGPGYNEQFF.

This clonotype was seen ten or more times. The genes are TRBV6-5 and TRBJ1-2; D is unclear. The CDR3 length is 12 residues. Germline loops: CDR1 MNHEY, CDR2 SVGAGI. The V end was cut by 2 bases, the J end by 8 bases, with 9 bases between. CDR3 bases: TGTGCCAGCAGTTACGCGGGCACCGGCTACACCTTC. It is translated as CASSYAGTGYTF.

This clonotype was recorded at least ten times. The DNA of the CDR3 is TGTGCCAGCAGCCCAACAGGCCTTTTTCACGAGCAGTACGTC. Residues: CASSPTGLFHEQYV. The chain recombines TRBV7-2 with TRBJ2-7, with a possible D match to TRBD1 (5 bases). The CDR3 length is 14 residues. V shed 5 bases and J shed 5 bases, with 16 bases lying between them. The germline V gene has CDR1 SGHTA and CDR2 FQGNSA.

This clonotype came up many times. The rearrangement uses TRBV6-6 and TRBJ2-3; TRBD1 aligns across 11 bases. The CDR3 has 17 amino acids. Trimming cost V 5 bases and J 6 bases; bases outside gene matches: 13. Germline V lookup: CDR1 MNHNY, CDR2 SVGAGI (reference sequence). The CDR3 sequence is CASSHADRGLFGDTQYF. The CDR3 DNA follows: TGTGCCAGCAGTCACGCGGACAGGGGGCTATTCGGGGATACGCAGTATTTT.

The rearrangement links TRBV4-3 to TRBJ2-7; 7 bases agree with TRBD2. V lost 6 bases and J lost 3; bases outside the gene matches: 11. The CDR3 runs 15 residues. The V gene's germline CDR1 is LGHNA and CDR2 YSLEER. The CDR3 protein is CASSPQREGVYEQYF. CDR3 DNA: TGCGCCAGCAGTCCCCAGCGGGAAGGGGTCTACGAGCAGTACTTC.

This clonotype was seen more than once but under ten times. The gene calls are TRBV7-9 and TRBJ1-2; no clear D gene. V dropped 5 bases and J dropped 7 bases, with 11 bases sitting between them. Germline V gene data show CDR1 as SEHNR and CDR2 as FQNEAQ (reference sequence). CDR3 length equals 12 residues. CDR3 in amino acids: CASSRPSFGYTF. As DNA, the CDR3 is TGTGCCAGCAGCAGACCTTCGTTTGGCTACACCTTC.

The genes are TRBV10-3 and TRBJ1-5; no clear D. V shed 0 bases and J shed 5 bases, with 5 bases lying between them. Germline values: CDR1 ENHRY, CDR2 SYGVKD. The CDR3 sequence is 13 residues long. The CDR3 bases are TGTGCCATCAGTGAGTCGCAGGATCAGCCCCAGCATTTT. Translating gives CAISESQDQPQHF.

This chain uses TRBV4-1 with TRBJ1-1; D is possibly TRBD1 (6 bases). V gave up 1 base and J gave up 8 bases, with 14 bases separating them. Germline CDR1 MGHRA, CDR2 YSYEKL. There are 14 residues in the CDR3. In nucleotides, the CDR3 is TGCGCCAGCAGCCAAGTGGGGGGGCTGGGAGAAGCTTTCTTT. This codes for CASSQVGGLGEAFF.

This clonotype was observed a handful of times. The gene calls are TRBV5-4 and TRBJ1-6; TRBD1 matches at 8 bases. Looked up from germline, CDR1 is SGHNT and CDR2 is YYREEE (reference sequence). V was clipped by 1 base and J by 6 bases; unmatched bases: 3. This CDR3 is built from 15 residues. CDR3 protein: CASSLQTGANSPLHF. The CDR3 DNA reads TGTGCCAGCAGCTTGCAGACAGGGGCTAATTCACCCCTCCACTTT.

As DNA, the CDR3 is TGTGCCAGCCGCCTTTTGGGACAGGGGGCTAATGAGCAGTTCTTC. This gives the protein CASRLLGQGANEQFF. The gene calls are TRBV5-6 and TRBJ2-1; TRBD1 matches at 12 bases. V gave up 7 bases and J gave up 7 bases; unmatched junction bases: 9. From germline, CDR1 is SGHDT and CDR2 YYEEEE. There are 15 residues in the CDR3.